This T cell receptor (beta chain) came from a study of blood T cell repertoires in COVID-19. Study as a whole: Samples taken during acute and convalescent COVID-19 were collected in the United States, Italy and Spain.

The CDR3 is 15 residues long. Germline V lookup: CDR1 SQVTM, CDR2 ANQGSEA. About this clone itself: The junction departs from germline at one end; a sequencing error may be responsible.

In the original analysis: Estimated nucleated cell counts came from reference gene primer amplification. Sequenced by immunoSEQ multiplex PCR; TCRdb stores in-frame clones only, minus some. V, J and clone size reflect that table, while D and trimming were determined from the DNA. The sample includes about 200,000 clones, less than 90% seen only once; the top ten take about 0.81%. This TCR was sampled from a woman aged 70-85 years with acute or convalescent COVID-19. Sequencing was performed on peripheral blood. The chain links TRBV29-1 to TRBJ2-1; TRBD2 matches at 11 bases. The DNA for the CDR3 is TGCAGCGGTTCCCTACAGGGACTAGCGGTCTCTGAGCGGTTCTTC. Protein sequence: CSGSLQGLAVSERFF.